This record looks at one TCR beta chain sequence and its context. This clonotype has a handful of counts. Its specific antigen is unknown. The input lacks base qualities; no much larger clone sits a single base away. The record originates from a study of Graves' ophthalmopathy and Graves' hyperthyroidism (dated by TCRdb to about 2018). Regarding the complete study: Peripheral blood was collected at initial diagnosis, before any treatment. The study used signatures of the TCR beta repertoire to tell Graves' ophthalmopathy apart from Graves' hyperthyroidism and to predict which patients would progress to ophthalmopathy. In total, 135 blood samples were TCR-sequenced: around 42 ophthalmopathy, 80 or so hyperthyroidism and roughly 17 hyperthyroidism-to-ophthalmopathy patients. To explore V-J signatures that distinguish ophthalmopathy from hyperthyroidism, a discovery set of 90 to 100 patients was enrolled, made up of around 44 with ophthalmopathy and 57 with stable hyperthyroidism. An independent validation cohort was composed of roughly 19 hyperthyroidism patients and around 16 patients who later progressed from hyperthyroidism to ophthalmopathy. In six or seven hyperthyroidism patients, the T-cell repertoires found in thyroid tissue were compared with those found in blood. Following sample collection, hyperthyroidism patients were given methimazole at a starting dose of 30 mg daily, and ophthalmopathy patients were given high-dose intravenous methylprednisolone. The roughly 91 discovery patients were randomly divided into training and test sets at a 7:3 ratio.

Results the study describes overall, beyond this receptor: The 13-signature model separated ophthalmopathy from stable hyperthyroidism with about 86% sensitivity and 81.08% specificity in cross-validation, and 80%/75% in the test set. In validation, the model predicted ophthalmopathy progression with more than 70% sensitivity and roughly 72% specificity; approximately 12 predicted patients were CT-confirmed with GO in a median of approximately six months. Most of the expanded thyroid clonotypes with a frequency above 0.001 were also detected in blood, and it was suggested that the thyroid immune response may be reflected by blood repertoires. Sample size was not statistically predetermined, and group allocation was not concealed from the investigators.

Ophthalmopathy patients had moderately to severely active disease, Clinical Activity Score of at least 3, NOSPECS grade of at least 4, and disease duration under 3 months. Patients with other autoimmune diseases, uncontrolled infections, pregnancy or lactation were excluded from the study. Clinical symptoms, serum thyroxine, TRAb, thyroid ultrasound and orbital computed tomography were used for diagnosis. Ficoll-Paque density gradient centrifugation was used to isolate PBMCs from 8.5 to 10 ml of fresh peripheral blood. Trizol reagent was used to extract the total RNA, and its quality was then checked on an Agilent 2100 Bioanalyzer. The CDR3, from cysteine to phenylalanine, totals 13 residues. The only DNA kept is the CDR3, 39 bases in frame from the first base. The junction carries 12 bases between V and J, which are trimmed by 7 bases and 2 bases respectively. Taken from the germline V gene, the CDR1 and CDR2 loops are MDHEN and SYDVKM.

For repertoire sequencing, the TCR beta CDR3 regions were amplified from RNA transcripts. A first-round RT-PCR used HTBI primers with the Qiagen OneStep RT-PCR kit, followed by a second-round multiplex PCR, size selection and purification. Libraries were sequenced paired-end with 100 bp reads on an Illumina HiSeq2000. As for the authors' bioinformatics: SOAPnuke was used for read processing, and reads with adapters, uncalled bases, a mean Phred below 15, or no exact constant-primer or identifier match were discarded. COPE v1.2.5 was used to merge the high-quality paired reads. Each unique nucleotide sequence was defined as a clonotype, and clonotypes were aligned to IMGT TRB V, D and J references with MiTCR v1.1. Analysis was restricted to V-J combinations with a frequency above 0.0001, which covered just over 98% of repertoires. A TCR clonal expansion and chaos score per V-J combination was defined as the ratio of F50 clonal expansion to chaos observed in the TCRdist matrix. Welch's t-statistics and random forest were used to narrow the features down to more than 10 V-J combinations, which were then fed into a naive Bayes classifier. The Morisita-Horn index was used to measure how similar the thyroid and blood repertoires were. In TCRdb, the public reads were trimmed at Q25 with fastp and aligned with MiXCR, with productive beta chains retained. Under each unique CDR3 protein, matching rows form one entry showing the most common genes and DNA. TCRdb's processing, not the study's, gives the V and J calls here. The table for this sample lists about 480,000 distinct CDR3 sequences; 13% to 15% of them were counted only once. The ten largest clones add up to about a tenth of the sample.

Input material: blood. The chain employs TRBV28 and TRBJ2-7; a confident D gene designation cannot be given. This sequence was found in a woman under 40 with Graves' ophthalmopathy. Donor details come from another sample of the same person, matched by shared clones. The DNA sequence reads TGTGCCAGCACCCCAGGCAGTACCTACGAGCAGTACTTC. It translates to CASTPGSTYEQYF.